This T cell receptor beta chain was identified during a study of metastatic and nonmetastatic thyroid tumors. Study information: The study looked at repertoires side by side in blood and in tumor or nodule tissue from malignant and benign thyroid patients.

Every patient underwent thyroid surgery untreated. This clone was found a few times. Trimming took off 6 bases at V and 5 bases at J, with 8 bases between the two ends. This CDR3 is built from 11 residues. Germline V gene data show CDR1 as MDHEN and CDR2 as SYDVKM. MiXCR was used by TCRdb to re-call the PCR reads. The top ten clones hold approximately 15% of a sample with around 52,000 clones, 25% to 30% of them seen once. What was sequenced was blood. V gene TRBV28 combines with J gene TRBJ2-7; D remains unclear. This receptor was obtained from a female donor with papillary thyroid cancer or a benign thyroid nodule (not recorded which). Some clones in this sample may be carry-over from other donors' samples. The CDR3 DNA reads TGTGCCAGCAGCCGAGTCCACGAGCAGTACTTC. It yields the protein CASSRVHEQYF.